This T cell receptor beta chain appears in the sequencing data of a study of beta chain features in type 1 diabetes. Whole-study results and caveats: Naive, central memory and regulatory TCRB repertoires appeared more similar among patients than healthy donors. All four CD4+ subsets of Type 1 diabetes patients contained TCRB CDR3s that were moderately but significantly shorter. At VDJ recombination sites, type 1 diabetes patients had fewer insertions and more deleted nucleotides.

TCRB transcripts that were expressed got sequenced, as all of the isolated RNA had been reverse transcribed. Sequencing used immunoSEQ multiplex PCR; TCRdb keeps in-frame clones, though not all of them. Of 200,000 to 300,000 clones in the sample, around 20% were seen once. Trimming cost V 5 bases and J 5 bases, with 21 bases left between them. The CDR3 is 16 residues long. The V gene's germline CDR1 is MGHDK and CDR2 SYGVNS. Concerning this clone itself: Antigen specificity is unknown.

The TCR originated in a woman aged 40-49 years with type 1 diabetes. The sequenced sample consisted of naive CD4+ T cells from blood. This rearrangement joins TRBV25-1 to TRBJ1-2; D may be TRBD1 (5 bases). The chain's CDR3 is CASSFYSQGIEYGYTF. CDR3 sequence (DNA): TGTGCCAGCAGTTTTTATTCCCAGGGAATAGAATATGGCTACACCTTC.